This record covers a single T cell receptor beta chain. The data were taken from a study of blood T cell repertoires in COVID-19. Study in general: COVID-19 samples, acute and convalescent, were from the United States, Italy and Spain. PBMCs, B-cell-depleted T cells, or T cells were the source of the cDNA or gDNA that made up the material.

Authors' data handling: Estimates of nucleated cell counts were drawn from the amplification of reference gene primers. Assay: immunoSEQ multiplex PCR; the TCRdb copy retains only in-frame clones and omits some. For V, J and clone size, that table is used; D and trimming come from the DNA. The table lists approximately 110,000 clones, approximately 81% of them singletons. V was shortened by 7 bases and J by 7 bases, with 14 bases between the two germline ends. This CDR3 region has 12 residues. Germline CDR1 MNHEY, CDR2 SVGAGI. A Seattle source enrolled patients during active infection and followed them longitudinally.

This TCR was sampled from an elderly man with COVID-19, enrolled during active disease. Sequencing was done on a sample of peripheral blood. This chain uses TRBV6-5 with TRBJ2-7; possible D gene TRBD1, 6 bases. The CDR3 protein is CASKSGVREQYF. CDR3 DNA: TGTGCCAGCAAGTCAGGGGTGAGGGAGCAGTACTTC.